This TCR beta chain came from a study of T cell repertoires in cytomegalovirus infection. In the study overall: Indicated by public TCR beta signatures were CMV infection and matching HLA type.

General study points: There were HLA-C-restricted CMV-specific TCR beta clonotypes dominating the ex vivo response. Of the TCR beta families, the public ones yielded a cumulative frequency that identified carriers of CMV plus the relevant HLA.

This clonotype has at least ten counts. Antigen specificity is unknown. It is unclear where the CDR3 begins or ends on the DNA, so no DNA is shown, and the CDR3 is as TCRdb lists it. Germline V gives CDR1 MDHEN, CDR2 SYDVKM. The CDR3 numbers 14 amino acids, ends counted. MiXCR, run by TCRdb on the reads, gives a single entry per CDR3 protein. The table has 290,000 or so distinct CDR3 sequences, 9.6% seen once; the top ten hold around 2.4%. The V and J genes are TRBV28 and TRBJ2-3. What was sequenced was PBMCs. The receptor's source is a human donor in good health (CMV status not recorded). Some clones in this sample may be carry-over from other donors' samples. CDR3 residues: CASSTSGSTDTQYF.